This T cell receptor beta chain was found in a study of tumor and adjacent non-tumor tissue in lung cancer. Across the study: Patients comprised about eleven adenocarcinoma, a couple of squamous cell carcinoma and 1 small cell lung cancer. Stage I to III disease affected about nine men and a handful of women aged about 31 to 80.

V lost 6 bases and J lost 5; bases outside the gene matches: 13. CDR3 length: 15 amino acids. Looked up from germline, CDR1 is DFQATT and CDR2 is SNEGSKA (reference sequence). TCRbeta libraries were built with three rounds of nested PCR, modified from ARM-PCR. MiXCR was run by TCRdb on the multiplex PCR reads, yielding one entry per CDR3 protein. The table records 60,000 to 80,000 distinct CDR3 sequences, nearly 70% of them present only once. Points on this clonotype: Its antigen is undetermined.

Findings of the study overall: TCR diversity was significantly greater in tumor than normal lung tissue.

This sample's RNA came from whole unsorted tissue. Distant lung tissue was collected more than 3 cm away from the tumor edge. The chain is built from TRBV20-1 and TRBJ2-3; 8 nucleotides agree with TRBD2. Material for sequencing was distant non-tumor lung tissue. This TCR was recovered from a woman in her fifties or sixties with non-small cell lung cancer. The CDR3 protein is CSAKTSVILEDTQYF. CDR3 in DNA: TGCAGTGCAAAGACTAGCGTGATATTGGAAGATACGCAGTATTTT.